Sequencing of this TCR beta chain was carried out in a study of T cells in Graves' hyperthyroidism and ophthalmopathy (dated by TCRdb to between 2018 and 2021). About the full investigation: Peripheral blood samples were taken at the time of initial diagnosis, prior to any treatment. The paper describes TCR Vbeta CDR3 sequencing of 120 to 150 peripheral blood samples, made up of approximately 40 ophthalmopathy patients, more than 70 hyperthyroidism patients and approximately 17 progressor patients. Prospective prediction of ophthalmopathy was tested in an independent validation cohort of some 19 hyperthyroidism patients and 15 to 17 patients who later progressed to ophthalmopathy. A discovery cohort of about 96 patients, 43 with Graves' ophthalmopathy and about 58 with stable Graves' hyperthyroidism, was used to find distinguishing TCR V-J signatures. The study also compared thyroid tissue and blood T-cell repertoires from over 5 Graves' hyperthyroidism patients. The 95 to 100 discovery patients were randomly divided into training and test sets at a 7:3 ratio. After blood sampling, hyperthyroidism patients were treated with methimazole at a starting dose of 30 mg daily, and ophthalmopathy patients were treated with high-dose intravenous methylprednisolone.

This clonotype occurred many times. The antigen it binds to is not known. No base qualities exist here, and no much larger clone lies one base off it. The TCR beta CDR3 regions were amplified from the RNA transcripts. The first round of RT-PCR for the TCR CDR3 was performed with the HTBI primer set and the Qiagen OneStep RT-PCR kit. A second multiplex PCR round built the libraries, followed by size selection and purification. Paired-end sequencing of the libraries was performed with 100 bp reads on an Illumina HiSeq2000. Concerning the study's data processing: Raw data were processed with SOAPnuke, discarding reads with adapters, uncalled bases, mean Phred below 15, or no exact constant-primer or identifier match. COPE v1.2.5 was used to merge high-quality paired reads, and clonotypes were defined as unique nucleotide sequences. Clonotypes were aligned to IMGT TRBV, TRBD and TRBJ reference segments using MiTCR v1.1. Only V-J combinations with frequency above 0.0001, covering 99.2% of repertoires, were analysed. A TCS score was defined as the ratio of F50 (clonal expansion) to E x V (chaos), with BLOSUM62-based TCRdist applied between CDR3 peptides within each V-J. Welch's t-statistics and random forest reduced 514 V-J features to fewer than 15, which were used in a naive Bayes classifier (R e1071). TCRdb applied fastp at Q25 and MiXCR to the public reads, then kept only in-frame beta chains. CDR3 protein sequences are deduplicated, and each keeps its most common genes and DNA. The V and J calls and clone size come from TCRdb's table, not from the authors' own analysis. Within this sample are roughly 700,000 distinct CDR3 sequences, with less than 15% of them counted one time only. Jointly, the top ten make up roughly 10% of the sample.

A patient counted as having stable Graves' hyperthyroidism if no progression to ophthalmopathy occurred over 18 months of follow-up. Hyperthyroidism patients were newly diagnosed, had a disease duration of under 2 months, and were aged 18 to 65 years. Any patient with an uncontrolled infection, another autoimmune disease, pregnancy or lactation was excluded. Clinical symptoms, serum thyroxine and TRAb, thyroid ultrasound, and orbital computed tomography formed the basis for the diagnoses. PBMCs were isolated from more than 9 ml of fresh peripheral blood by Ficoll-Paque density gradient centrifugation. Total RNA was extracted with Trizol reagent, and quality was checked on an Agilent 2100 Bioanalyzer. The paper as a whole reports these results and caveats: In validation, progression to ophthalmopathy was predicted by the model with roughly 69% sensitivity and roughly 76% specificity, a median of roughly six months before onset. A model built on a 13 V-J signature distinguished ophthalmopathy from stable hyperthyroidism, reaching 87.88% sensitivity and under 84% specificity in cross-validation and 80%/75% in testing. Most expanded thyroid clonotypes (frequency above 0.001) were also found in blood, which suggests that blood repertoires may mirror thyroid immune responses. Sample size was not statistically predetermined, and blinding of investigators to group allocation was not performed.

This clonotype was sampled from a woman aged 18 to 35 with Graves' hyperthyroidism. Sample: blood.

The DNA sequence reads TGTGCCAGCTCACCACCTTCGACCGGGGAGCTGTTTTTT. Its amino acids are CASSPPSTGELFF. The chain joins TRBV18 to TRBJ2-2; the D gene remains uncertain. V is clipped by 0 bases and J by 5 bases, and the sequence between their germline boundaries is 4 bases long. CDR1 and CDR2, looked up from the germline V gene, are KGHSH and LQKENI. The CDR3 measures 13 amino acids from cysteine to phenylalanine. CDR3 DNA only is kept here, 39 bases in frame from base 1.